This T cell receptor beta chain was profiled in a study of cytomegalovirus exposure and HLA in healthy donors. Study-level information: The 110 or so validation repertoires used a platform that matched the one used for the roughly 650 first-cohort repertoires, as a later analysis reported.

TCRdb keeps only in-frame clones here, not all; method: immunoSEQ multiplex PCR. The sample lists fewer than 120,000 clones; roughly nine tenths were seen once. Concerning this clone itself: Its matching antigen is unknown.

Germline V CDR1 and CDR2: LNHDA, SQIVND (reference sequence). The ends were cut back, 4 bases at V and 4 bases at J, with 11 bases in the middle. There are 13 residues in the CDR3. Study-level results: Reportedly, diagnosis of cytomegalovirus status by the classifier showed high specificity and sensitivity. Rare TCR sequences predominated, though certain public TCRs were found in many donors.

What was sequenced was PBMCs. The receptor's source is a woman younger than 35 in good health and CMV-seronegative. The rearrangement joins TRBV19 to TRBJ2-7, with D perhaps TRBD1 (5 bases). CDR3 nucleotides: TGTGCCAGTAGTACCCTCCAGGGTTACGAGCAGTACTTC. Translating it yields CASSTLQGYEQYF.